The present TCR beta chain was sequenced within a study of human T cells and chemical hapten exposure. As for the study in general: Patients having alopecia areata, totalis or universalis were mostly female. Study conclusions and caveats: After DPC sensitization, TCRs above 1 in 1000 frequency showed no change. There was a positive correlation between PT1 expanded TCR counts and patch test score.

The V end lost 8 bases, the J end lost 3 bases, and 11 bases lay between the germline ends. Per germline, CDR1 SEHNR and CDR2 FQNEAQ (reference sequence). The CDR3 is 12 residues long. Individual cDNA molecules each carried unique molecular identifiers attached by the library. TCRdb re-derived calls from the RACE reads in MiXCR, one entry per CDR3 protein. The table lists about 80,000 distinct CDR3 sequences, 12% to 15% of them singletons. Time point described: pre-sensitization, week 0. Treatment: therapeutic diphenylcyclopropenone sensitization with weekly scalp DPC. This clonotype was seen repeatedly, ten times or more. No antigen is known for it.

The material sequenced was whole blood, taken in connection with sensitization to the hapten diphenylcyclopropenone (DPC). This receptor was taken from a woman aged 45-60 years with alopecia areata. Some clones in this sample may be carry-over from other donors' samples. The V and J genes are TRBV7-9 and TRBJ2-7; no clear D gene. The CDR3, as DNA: TGTGCCAGCCGATCCCCGGGCTACGAGCAGTACTTC. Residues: CASRSPGYEQYF.